These 25 T cell receptor beta chains were all obtained from the same sample, sequenced in a study of cytomegalovirus exposure and HLA in healthy donors. The data were produced by immunoSEQ multiplex PCR, yet TCRdb's version contains in-frame clones alone and is incomplete. The sample comprises about 71,000 clones, around 96% of which are singletons, and roughly 1.4% rests with the top ten. What was sequenced was PBMCs. Receptors originate from a young man in good health and CMV-seropositive.

V usage is TRBV12-5 and J usage is TRBJ1-5, with D uncertain. Trimming stripped 1 base from V and 0 bases from J, with 7 bases between. This CDR3 comprises 15 residues. CDR1 and CDR2 (germline): LGHNT, FRNRAP. The CDR3 reads CASGLDRYSNQPQHF. The DNA for the CDR3 is TGTGCTAGTGGTTTGGACAGATATAGCAATCAGCCCCAGCATTTT.

The chain joins TRBV18 to TRBJ2-7; 7 nucleotides line up with TRBD1. The CDR3 loop spans 14 amino acids. V dropped 4 bases and J dropped 0; count of bases not matched to a gene: 3. Germline values: CDR1 KGHSH, CDR2 LQKENI. The CDR3 is CASSQGTVSYEQYF. The DNA of the CDR3 is TGTGCCAGCTCACAGGGGACAGTCTCCTACGAGCAGTACTTC.

This clone has a single count. The chain is built from TRBV10-2 and TRBJ2-5, with D uncertain. There are 13 residues in the CDR3. Germline loops: CDR1 WSHSY, CDR2 SAAADI. V lost 3 bases and J 3 bases, leaving 8 bases between the germline ends. The CDR3: CASSDRLKETQYF. The CDR3 DNA reads TGCGCCAGCAGTGACAGACTTAAAGAGACCCAGTACTTC.

This chain uses TRBV21-1 with TRBJ2-7; the table's D call, TRBD2, has no DNA check behind it. TRBV21-1 is a known pseudogene. The CDR3 totals 14 residues. CDR3 amino acids: CASIGRGDSYEQYF. CDR3 DNA sequence: TGTGCCAGTATCGGGCGGGGAGACTCCTACGAGCAGTACTTC.

The chain recombines TRBV5-6 with TRBJ1-6; 7 bases are shared with TRBD1. Germline V gene sequence: CDR1 SGHDT, CDR2 YYEEEE. V dropped 5 bases and J dropped 7; count of bases not matched to a gene: 9. The CDR3 length is 15 residues. The CDR3 here is CASRPGQNRNSPLHF. CDR3 nucleotide sequence: TGTGCCAGCAGGCCGGGACAGAACCGGAATTCACCCCTCCACTTT.

This chain connects TRBV6-5 to TRBJ1-4; 8 nucleotides agree with TRBD1. CDR1 and CDR2 from the germline V gene are MNHEY and SVGAGI. The V and J ends lost 2 bases and 11 bases, in that order; junction bases with no gene match: 10. The CDR3 has 15 amino acids. This chain's CDR3 is CASSYGRQGRGKLFF. The CDR3 nucleotides read TGTGCCAGCAGTTACGGCAGACAGGGGAGGGGGAAACTGTTTTTT.

The chain's CDR3 is CASSFDRITDTQYF. For the CDR3, the DNA is TGTGCCAGCAGTTTCGACAGGATCACAGATACGCAGTATTTT. This chain connects TRBV28 to TRBJ2-3, with D perhaps matching TRBD1 (6 bases). The CDR3 is 14 amino acids. The germline CDR1 and CDR2 sequences are MDHEN and SYDVKM. Trimming removed 3 bases at V and 2 bases at J, with 9 bases between.

The chain links TRBV2 to TRBJ2-1; no firm D call. The length of the CDR3 is 13 residues. The ends were cut back, 5 bases at V and 4 bases at J, with 9 bases in the middle. Germline loops: CDR1 SNHLY, CDR2 FYNNEI. The CDR3 region is CASSTTGYNEQFF. Written as DNA, the CDR3 is TGTGCCAGCAGTACTACTGGATACAATGAGCAGTTCTTC.

The V call is TRBV27, the J call TRBJ2-2; possibly TRBD1 for D (5 bases). V dropped 5 bases and J dropped 6 bases, with 10 bases sitting between them. The CDR3 has 13 residues. Germline assignment: CDR1 MNHEY and CDR2 SMNVEV (reference sequence). The CDR3 DNA follows: TGTGCCAGCAGTATCAGGGATCCCGGGGAGCTGTTTTTT. Translation gives CASSIRDPGELFF.

The V and J genes are TRBV2 and TRBJ2-2; 9 bases are a match to TRBD2. V trimming: 3 bases; J trimming: 2 bases; junction bases outside the gene matches: 7. The germline V gene encodes CDR1 SNHLY and CDR2 FYNNEI. The CDR3 has 17 residues. The CDR3 coding sequence is TGTGCCAGCAGTGAGCGGAGCGGGGGGCACAACACCGGGGAGCTGTTTTTT. It translates to CASSERSGGHNTGELFF. Drawing the rest from reference TRBV2 and TRBJ2-2, the complete variable domain is EPEVTQTPSHQVTQMGQEVILRCVPISNHLYFYWYRQILGQKVEFLVSFYNNEISEKSEIFDDQFSVERPDGSNFTLKIRSTKLEDSAMYFCASSERSGGHNTGELFFGEGSRLTVL.

This clone was counted once. The V gene is TRBV9, the J gene TRBJ2-7, with 9 nucleotides matching TRBD1. In germline, CDR1 is SGDLS, CDR2 YYNGEE. The CDR3 has 19 amino acids. Trimming cost V 0 bases and J 2 bases; bases outside gene matches: 15. Here the CDR3 DNA reads TGTGCCAGCAGCGTAGGGTTAAGACTGGACAGGGGTAACCCCTACGAGCAGTACTTC. It is translated as CASSVGLRLDRGNPYEQYF.

This clone was recorded once. The chain employs TRBV5-1 and TRBJ2-7, with D maybe TRBD1 (5 bases). CDR1 and CDR2 (germline): SGHRS, YFSETQ. The CDR3 runs 14 residues. Trimming pared 1 base from V and 0 bases from J, leaving 8 bases between. The CDR3 reads CASSLTGDSYEQYF. As DNA, the CDR3 is TGCGCCAGCAGCTTGACAGGTGACTCCTACGAGCAGTACTTC.

The gene calls are TRBV6-5 and TRBJ1-1, with TRBD1 matching over 7 bases. Trimming cost V 6 bases and J 2 bases; bases outside gene matches: 9. The CDR3 contains 15 residues. Germline V gives CDR1 MNHEY, CDR2 SVGAGI. The CDR3 protein is CASSPPTGSNTEAFF. In nucleotides, the CDR3 is TGTGCCAGCAGCCCCCCGACAGGGTCCAACACTGAAGCTTTCTTT.

In its sample, this clone was seen once. The chain recombines TRBV5-1 with TRBJ1-1; no reliable D call. Germline lookup yields CDR1 SGHRS and CDR2 YFSETQ. The CDR3 totals 14 residues. Trimming shortened V by 0 bases and J by 1 base, and 7 bases separated the two germline ends. The CDR3, as DNA: TGCGCCAGCAGCTTGGACAGCCGGAACACTGAAGCTTTCTTT. It encodes CASSLDSRNTEAFF.

The chain recombines TRBV28 with TRBJ2-5; TRBD2 agrees at 11 bases. The CDR3 covers 16 residues. The V gene end was trimmed by 2 bases and the J gene end by 9 bases; junction bases not matched to a gene: 11. The germline V gene encodes CDR1 MDHEN and CDR2 SYDVKM. The CDR3 spells CASSLIGTSGLASQYF. The CDR3 bases are TGTGCCAGCAGTTTAATAGGGACTAGCGGTCTGGCGTCCCAGTACTTC.

This chain connects TRBV7-2 to TRBJ1-1; tentatively, D is TRBD1 (5 bases). Trimming removed 6 bases at V and 10 bases at J, with 9 bases between. CDR1 and CDR2 from the germline V gene are SGHTA and FQGNSA. This CDR3 contains 10 residues. As DNA, the CDR3 is TGTGCCAGCAGGGTAACAGGAGCTTTCTTT. Encoded protein: CASRVTGAFF.

V usage is TRBV27 and J usage is TRBJ2-1, with TRBD2 matching 9 bases. The CDR3 has 16 residues. Germline loops: CDR1 MNHEY, CDR2 SMNVEV (reference sequence). The V and J ends lost 6 bases and 0 bases, in that order; junction bases with no gene match: 6. CDR3 loop: CASSRSTSGSYNEQFF. CDR3 sequence (DNA): TGTGCCAGCAGCCGGTCGACTAGCGGCTCCTACAATGAGCAGTTCTTC.

The chain joins TRBV7-2 to TRBJ2-3, with D maybe TRBD1 (5 bases). Trimming pared 3 bases from V and 5 bases from J, leaving 9 bases between. The length of the CDR3 is 13 residues. Germline CDR1 SGHTA, CDR2 FQGNSA. CDR3 coding DNA: TGTGCCAGCAGCTTCCTCAGGGAAGATACGCAGTATTTT. Translation: CASSFLREDTQYF.

The rearrangement uses TRBV28 and TRBJ1-1; D uncertain. Trimming cost V 6 bases and J 0 bases, with 14 bases left between them. This CDR3 is built from 15 residues. In germline, CDR1 is MDHEN, CDR2 SYDVKM. CDR3 DNA sequence: TGTGCCAGCAGGACCTCGGGAGAAGTGAACACTGAAGCTTTCTTT. Translation gives CASRTSGEVNTEAFF.

The rearrangement uses TRBV6-1 and TRBJ2-3; 7 positions agree with TRBD2. Germline V CDR1 and CDR2: MNHNS, SASEGT. V lost 7 bases and J lost 3; bases outside the gene matches: 10. This CDR3 has 15 amino acids. DNA of the CDR3: TGTGCCAGCAAACCCTTGACGCGGGGGACAGATACGCAGTATTTT. The encoded protein is CASKPLTRGTDTQYF.

The chain joins TRBV20-1 to TRBJ2-1; no clear D. The V gene lost 3 bases and the J gene lost 7 bases, with 7 bases spanning the gap. The CDR3 spans 11 residues. Germline CDR1 is DFQATT and CDR2 is SNEGSKA (reference sequence). The CDR3 protein is CSASLLNEQFF. In DNA form, the CDR3 reads TGCAGTGCTAGTCTACTTAATGAGCAGTTCTTC.

J is TRBJ1-5 and V is TRBV28; D is undetermined. CDR1 is MDHEN and CDR2 is SYDVKM in the germline V gene. V was shortened by 4 bases and J by 7 bases, with 26 bases between the two germline ends. The CDR3 loop spans 18 amino acids. CDR3 residues: CASSSQRLGGQASQPQHF. The CDR3 coding sequence is TGTGCCAGCAGTTCCCAACGTTTAGGCGGGCAGGCCAGCCAGCCCCAGCATTTT.

The chain has TRBV6-1 and TRBJ2-3, with 8 bases that match TRBD1. The CDR3 totals 14 residues. V lost 6 bases and J lost 3; bases outside the gene matches: 5. The V gene's germline CDR1 is MNHNS and CDR2 SASEGT. Here the CDR3 DNA reads TGTGCCAGCAGAACGGACAGGGCTACAGATACGCAGTATTTT. This codes for CASRTDRATDTQYF.

The chain links TRBV4-1 to TRBJ2-4; D is perhaps TRBD1 (6 bases). Germline CDR1 MGHRA, CDR2 YSYEKL. Trimming cost V 4 bases and J 7 bases, with 17 bases left between them. The CDR3 loop spans 15 amino acids. This chain's CDR3 is CASSRATSRGNIQYF. In DNA form, the CDR3 reads TGCGCCAGCAGCCGAGCAACCTCTAGGGGGAACATTCAGTACTTC.

The V call is TRBV6-5, the J call TRBJ2-1, with D maybe TRBD1 (5 bases). The CDR3 is 14 residues long. Trimming shortened V by 2 bases and J by 8 bases, and 13 bases separated the two germline ends. Germline V gene data show CDR1 as MNHEY and CDR2 as SVGAGI. In DNA, the CDR3 is TGTGCCAGCAGTTACGGGAAGGGGTCGGATGAGCAGTTCTTC. It is translated as CASSYGKGSDEQFF.